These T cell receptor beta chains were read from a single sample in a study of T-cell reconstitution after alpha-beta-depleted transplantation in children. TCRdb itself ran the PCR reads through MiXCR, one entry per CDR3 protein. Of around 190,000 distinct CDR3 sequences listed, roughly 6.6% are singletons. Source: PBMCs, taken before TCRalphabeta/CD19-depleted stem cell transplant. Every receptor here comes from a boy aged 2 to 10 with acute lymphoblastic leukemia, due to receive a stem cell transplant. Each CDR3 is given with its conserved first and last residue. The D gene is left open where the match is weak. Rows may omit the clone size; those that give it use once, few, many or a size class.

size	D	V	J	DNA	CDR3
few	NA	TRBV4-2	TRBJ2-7	TGTGCCAGCAGTCAAGGGGTGAAAAACGAGCAGTACTTC	CASSQGVKNEQYF
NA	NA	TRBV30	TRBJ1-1	TGTGCCTGGAGTAGCAGGGGTTGGAACACTGAAGCTTTCTTT	CAWSSRGWNTEAFF
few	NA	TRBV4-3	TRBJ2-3	TGCGCCAGCAGCCAAGCCGGGAGGAGACAGGGCACAGATACGCAGTATTTT	CASSQAGRRQGTDTQYF
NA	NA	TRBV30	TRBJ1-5	TGTGCCTGGGGCCACGGGAGCAATCAGCCCCAGCATTTT	CAWGHGSNQPQHF
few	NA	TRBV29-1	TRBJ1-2	TGCAGCGTTGAAGATCGCGGGGGGCCAGACGACCTCTATGGCTACACCTTC	CSVEDRGGPDDLYGYTF
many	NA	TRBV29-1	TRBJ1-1	TGCAGCCTCTTTGGGGGGCAGGGCACTGAAGCTTTCTTT	CSLFGGQGTEAFF
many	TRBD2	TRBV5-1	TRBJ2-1	TGCGCCAGCAGCTCAGCGGGAACGCACAATGAGCAGTTCTTC	CASSSAGTHNEQFF
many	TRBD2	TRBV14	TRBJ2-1	TGTGCCAGCAGCCAAGCAGCGGGAGCCTACAATGAGCAGTTCTTC	CASSQAAGAYNEQFF
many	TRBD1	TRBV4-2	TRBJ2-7	TGTGCCAGCAGCCTCAGGACAGGGGAATACCAAGAGCAGTACTTC	CASSLRTGEYQEQYF
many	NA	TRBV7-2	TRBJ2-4	TGTGCCAGCAGCATGCTAGCGATGGGGGACGGGAAAAACATTCAGTACTTC	CASSMLAMGDGKNIQYF
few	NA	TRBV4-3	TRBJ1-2	TGCGCCAGCAGCGACGACATCCTCTTGGCTAACTATGGCTACACCTTC	CASSDDILLANYGYTF
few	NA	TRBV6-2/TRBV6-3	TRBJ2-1	TGTGCCAGCAGCCGCAGCCACAATGAGCAGTTCTTC	CASSRSHNEQFF
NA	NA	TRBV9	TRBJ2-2	TGTGCCAGCAGCGTAGCGGACGGGGAGCTGTTTTTT	CASSVADGELFF
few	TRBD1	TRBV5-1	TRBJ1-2	TGCGCCAGCAGCTTGCGTTTACAGGGGGGCGACTATGGCTACACCTTC	CASSLRLQGGDYGYTF
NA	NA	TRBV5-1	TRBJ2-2	TGCGCCAGCAGCTTGGACAGAGCAAACGCGAACACCGGGGAGCTGTTTTTT	CASSLDRANANTGELFF
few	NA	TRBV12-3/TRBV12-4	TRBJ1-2	TGTGCCAGCAGTTATTCCGGGACGGAGAAATATGGCTACACCTTC	CASSYSGTEKYGYTF
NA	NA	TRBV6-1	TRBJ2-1	TGTGCCAGCAGCCCACCGCTAGACAATGAGCAGTTCTTC	CASSPPLDNEQFF
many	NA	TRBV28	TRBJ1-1	TGTGCCAGCAGTTTATACACCCAGCTACAGGGTTGGGGGACTGAAGCTTTCTTT	CASSLYTQLQGWGTEAFF
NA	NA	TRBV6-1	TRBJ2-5	TGTGCCAGCAGTGAAAAGCAGGCCTCCCAAGAGACCCAGTACTTC	CASSEKQASQETQYF
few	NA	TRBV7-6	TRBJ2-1	TGTGCCAGCAGCCTAGGAACAATGGGTGGGGGCCGGGATGAGCAGTTCTTC	CASSLGTMGGGRDEQFF
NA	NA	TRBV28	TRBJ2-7	TGTGCCAGCAGTTTAAATGACTGGGACTCCCACTCTCCGGGGTACGAGCAGTACTTC	CASSLNDWDSHSPGYEQYF
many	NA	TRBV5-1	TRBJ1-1	TGCGCCAGCACCCCCGAGGGGAACACTGAAGCTTTCTTT	CASTPEGNTEAFF
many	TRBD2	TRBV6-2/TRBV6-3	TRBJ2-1	TGTGCCAGCAGCACGGGGGGCTCCTACAATGAGCAGTTCTTC	CASSTGGSYNEQFF
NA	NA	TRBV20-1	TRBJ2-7	TGCAGTGCTCCAAAGGGCAGCGAGCAGTACTTC	CSAPKGSEQYF
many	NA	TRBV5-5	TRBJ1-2	TGTGCCAGCAGTTATGGTTCTAGCTATGGCTACACCTTC	CASSYGSSYGYTF
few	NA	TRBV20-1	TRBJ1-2	TGCAGTGCTAGAGATTACCAGACTAACTATGGCTACACCTTC	CSARDYQTNYGYTF
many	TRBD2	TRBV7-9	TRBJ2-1	TGTGCCAGCAGCGCCCGGGGGGAAGCCTACAATGAGCAGTTCTTC	CASSARGEAYNEQFF
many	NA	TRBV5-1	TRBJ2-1	TGCGCCAGCAGCTTACAGAGCTCCTACAATGAGCAGTTCTTC	CASSLQSSYNEQFF
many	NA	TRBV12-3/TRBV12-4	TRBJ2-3	TGTGCCAGCAGTTCGACTCTAGAAGATACGCAGTATTTT	CASSSTLEDTQYF
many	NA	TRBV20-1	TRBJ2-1	TGCAGTGCTAGAGATCAGGGGAATGAGCAGTTCTTC	CSARDQGNEQFF
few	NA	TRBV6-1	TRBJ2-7	TGTGCCAGCAGTGAGTATCCCGACGGCTCCTACGAGCAGTACTTC	CASSEYPDGSYEQYF
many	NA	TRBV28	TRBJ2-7	TGTGCCAGCAGCCACCCCCCGGGCGAGCAGTACTTC	CASSHPPGEQYF
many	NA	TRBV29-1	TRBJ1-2	TGCAGCGTTGCTGACCGAGACTATGGCTACACCTTC	CSVADRDYGYTF
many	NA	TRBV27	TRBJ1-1	TGTGCCAGCAGTCCCCTCGTAGGAGTGAACACTGAAGCTTTCTTT	CASSPLVGVNTEAFF
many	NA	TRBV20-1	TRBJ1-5	TGCAGTGCTATGGGGACGAATAGCAATCAGCCCCAGCATTTT	CSAMGTNSNQPQHF
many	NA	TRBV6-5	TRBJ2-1	TGTGCCAGCAGTTACTCGAAGGGTCATTACAATGAGCAGTTCTTC	CASSYSKGHYNEQFF
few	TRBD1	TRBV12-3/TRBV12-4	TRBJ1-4	TGTGCCAGCAGACCTCAGGGGGCAAGGGAAAAACTGTTTTTT	CASRPQGAREKLFF